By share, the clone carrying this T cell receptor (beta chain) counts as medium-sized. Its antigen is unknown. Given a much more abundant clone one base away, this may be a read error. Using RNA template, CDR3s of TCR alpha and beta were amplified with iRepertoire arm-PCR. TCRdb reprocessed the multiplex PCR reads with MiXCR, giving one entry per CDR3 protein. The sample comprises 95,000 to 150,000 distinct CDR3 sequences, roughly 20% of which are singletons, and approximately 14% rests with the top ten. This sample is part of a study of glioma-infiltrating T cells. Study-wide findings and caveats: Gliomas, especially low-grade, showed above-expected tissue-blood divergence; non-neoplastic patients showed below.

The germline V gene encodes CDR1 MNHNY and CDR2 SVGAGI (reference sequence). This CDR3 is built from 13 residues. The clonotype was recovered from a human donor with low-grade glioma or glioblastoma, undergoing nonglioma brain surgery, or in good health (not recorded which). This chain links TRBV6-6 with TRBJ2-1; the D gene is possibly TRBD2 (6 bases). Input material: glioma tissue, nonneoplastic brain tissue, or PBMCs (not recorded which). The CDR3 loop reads CTSSYNLANEQFF. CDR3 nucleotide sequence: TGTACCAGCAGTTACAACCTAGCGAACGAGCAGTTCTTC.